The 11 T cell receptor beta chains presented below share a single source sample, sequenced in a study of CD8 T cells in ankylosing spondylitis. Their antigens remain unidentified. Study results and limitations: Seemingly distinctive of ankylosing spondylitis blood was a TCR beta motif formed by eight highly homologous variants.

Each CDR3 protein gets one entry after TCRdb re-called the 5' RACE reads with MiXCR. The sample records about 540,000 distinct CDR3 sequences, 10% to 15% being singletons. The sequencing sample was made of blood, either unsorted or a sorted T cell fraction (not recorded which). The receptors come from a male donor with ankylosing spondylitis.

A few counts support this clonotype. J is TRBJ1-2 and V is TRBV12-3 or TRBV12-4; 8 positions match TRBD1. The V and J ends lost 7 bases and 0 bases, in that order; junction bases with no gene match: 1. The CDR3 sequence is 13 residues long. In DNA, the CDR3 is TGTGCCAGCATGACAGGGGCTAACTATGGCTACACCTTC. Its translation is CASMTGANYGYTF.

The chain has TRBV5-1 and TRBJ2-2, with 12 bases aligning to TRBD2. CDR3 length: 18 residues. Trimming took 3 bases from V and 5 from J; bases not matched to a gene: 11. Germline V gives CDR1 SGHRS, CDR2 YFSETQ. The CDR3 loop is CASSSFLAGGPLTGELFF. CDR3 nucleotides: TGCGCCAGCAGCTCCTTCCTAGCGGGAGGGCCTTTGACCGGGGAGCTGTTTTTT.

The chain has TRBV20-1 and TRBJ2-2; D possibly uses TRBD1 or TRBD2 (5 bases each). Germline V lookup: CDR1 DFQATT, CDR2 SNEGSKA (reference sequence). The CDR3 runs 13 residues. Trimming stripped 1 base from V and 7 bases from J, with 10 bases between. The CDR3 spells CSARGPRGGELFF. The CDR3 bases are TGCAGTGCTAGAGGCCCGAGGGGCGGGGAGCTGTTTTTT.

The V and J genes are TRBV7-9 and TRBJ2-1, with 10 bases identical to TRBD1. Trimming removed 5 bases from V and 7 bases from J; junction bases left unmatched: 5. The CDR3 totals 14 residues. Germline-derived CDR1 and CDR2 are SEHNR and FQNEAQ (reference sequence). CDR3 residues: CASSRTGGGNEQFF. The CDR3 bases are TGTGCCAGCAGCCGGACAGGGGGTGGGAATGAGCAGTTCTTC.

This CDR3 is CASSAGTTYYNEQFF. CDR3 DNA sequence: TGTGCCAGCAGTGCCGGGACTACCTACTACAATGAGCAGTTCTTC. The V call is TRBV25-1, the J call TRBJ2-1; 7 bases fit TRBD2. Germline V CDR1 and CDR2: MGHDK, SYGVNS. V shed 4 bases, J shed 3 bases, and the junction held 6 bases outside the gene matches. There are 15 residues in the CDR3.

This clonotype was detected a few times. V is TRBV11-2 and J is TRBJ2-7; 7 bases are shared with TRBD2. Unmatched junction bases numbered 6, after V lost 1 base and J lost 0 bases. Germline loops: CDR1 SGHAT, CDR2 FQNNGV. This CDR3 is built from 16 residues. CDR3 protein: CASSLVASGISYEQYF. CDR3 nucleotide sequence: TGTGCCAGCAGCTTAGTTGCCAGCGGGATCTCCTACGAGCAGTACTTC.

The V call is TRBV6-5, the J call TRBJ2-5; TRBD1 might be the D (7 bases). CDR1 is MNHEY, CDR2 SVGAGI, per germline. The CDR3 extends over 15 amino acids. V was shortened by 2 bases and J by 3 bases, with 13 bases between the two germline ends. The CDR3 is CASSYGGTDKETQYF. CDR3 bases: TGTGCCAGCAGTTACGGGGGGACAGATAAAGAGACCCAGTACTTC.

This clonotype was seen a handful of times. V usage is TRBV7-2 and J usage is TRBJ2-2; D not resolved. The CDR3 contains 14 residues. Germline lookup yields CDR1 SGHTA and CDR2 FQGNSA. V was shortened by 1 base and J by 7 bases, with 10 bases between the two germline ends. DNA for the CDR3: TGTGCCAGCAGCTTAGGGAGAGCCTTCGGGGAGCTGTTTTTT. Translating gives CASSLGRAFGELFF.

This clonotype was seen more than once but under ten times. The rearrangement uses TRBV7-9 and TRBJ1-3, with 8 bases aligning to TRBD1. The CDR3 loop spans 15 amino acids. Germline V gene sequence: CDR1 SEHNR, CDR2 FQNEAQ (reference sequence). V trimming: 3 bases; J trimming: 4 bases; junction bases outside the gene matches: 5. The CDR3 nucleotides are TGTGCCAGCAGCTTTACCCAGGGGGCAGGAAACACCATATATTTT. Translated: CASSFTQGAGNTIYF.

The rearrangement links TRBV14 to TRBJ2-2, with 10 positions matching TRBD1. Germline V gene sequence: CDR1 SGHDN, CDR2 FVKESK. Losses at the gene ends were 0 bases for V and 4 bases for J; bases not matched to a gene: 8. The CDR3 is 18 residues long. The CDR3 is CASSQDLYGTGVTGELFF. CDR3 coding DNA: TGTGCCAGCAGCCAAGATCTGTACGGGACAGGGGTCACCGGGGAGCTGTTTTTT.

The gene calls are TRBV10-2 and TRBJ1-3; D is undetermined. CDR1 is WSHSY, CDR2 SAAADI, per germline. Between the trimmed V and J ends, which lost 5 bases and 0 bases, there was a span of 8 bases. This CDR3 contains 14 residues. CDR3 sequence (DNA): TGCGCCAGCAGTCGGCAAGGCTCTGGAAACACCATATATTTT. It yields the protein CASSRQGSGNTIYF.